The present T cell receptor (beta chain) was sequenced within a study of T cell responses to AZD1222 COVID-19 vaccine listed by TCRdb under 2021. With respect to the entire study: Because spike-specific TCR depth and breadth did not differ between the two schedules, AZD1222 recipients who got a second dose at roughly 4 weeks were pooled with those who got a second dose at roughly 12 weeks. TCR sequencing was performed for about 250 trial participants, of whom approximately 200 were given two doses of AZD1222 and some 25 were given two doses of MenACWY control vaccine. Trial participants were enrolled by age into 18-55, 56-69 and 70-plus year subgroups, with roughly 160, 29 and 62 TCR-sequenced participants respectively. The paper's findings and limits, for the study overall: The vaccine-associated CD4 TCRs covered the entire spike protein, and the dominant responses fell in regions 160-218 and 743-854. After two AZD1222 doses, spike-specific TCR breadth and depth were significantly higher than at day 0 and than in MenACWY recipients. Most participants were white British and females outnumbered males, and the authors suggested that clonal diversity may have been underestimated. Because no day 14 peak-response samples were available, repertoires were characterized only after the peak T cell response. In the small 56-69-year group, the increase in depth fell short of significance, most likely because of low power. Conclusions about previously exposed vaccinees are limited, since just 5 to 7 AZD1222 recipients were seropositive for SARS-CoV-2 at baseline. Reportedly, close to half of the unique spike-specific TCRs recognized epitopes lying outside the regions that are mutated in the B.1.351 and B.1.1.7 variants.

The CDR3 regions of human TCRbeta chains were analyzed by immunosequencing. Per the original workflow: Repertoire TCRs were matched against a reference library of SARS-CoV-2-specific TCRs generated with the MIRA antigen-specificity platform. Breadth was defined as the fraction of unique TCRs that were SARS-CoV-2-associated, and depth was defined as the fraction of total T cells that were SARS-CoV-2-associated. Using the MIRA data, each spike-specific TCR was assigned both to the spike region to which the TCR was reactive and to a CD4 or CD8 class. Log10-transformed breadth and depth values were compared by one-way ANOVA with Sidak's multiple comparisons tests. Entries here come from immuneACCESS through TCRdb and include only in-frame sequences with V and J called. Some clones fail to appear in such tables; in the studies checked, an unresolved V gene covers under half of the shortfall, and the cause of the remainder is unknown. V and J calls and clone size are given by that table; D and trimming were obtained from the DNA. This sample lists 50,000 to 75,000 clones; 76% were detected once. The ten top clones hold over 11% of the sample.

The trim is 4 bases for V and 5 bases for J, with a gap of 13 bases between the germline ends. CDR1 and CDR2 are read off the germline V gene as SGHRS and YFSETQ. The CDR3 holds 14 amino acids from the cysteine to the phenylalanine. Solely the CDR3 DNA is kept, with 42 bases framed from the first base. As to this clone: There is no known antigen for this receptor. Per-nucleotide qualities are absent, and no much larger clonotype sits a single base away.

This sample's time point label indicates: baseline before first vaccination. The vaccinee samples were drawn from two UK trials, COV001 and COV002, one of which was a single-blind randomized controlled phase 2/3 trial testing AZD1222 (ChAdOx1 nCoV-19) in healthy adults. For TCRbeta chain sequencing, PBMC samples were collected from trial participants at day 0 and at day 28 after the second dose. The input for sequencing was peripheral blood, taken on day 0 of AZD1222 vaccination. This chain joins TRBV5-1 to TRBJ2-1; the D gene assignment is ambiguous. The source is an adult in good health. The CDR3 has the sequence CASSEAPPDNEQFF. The base sequence is TGCGCCAGCAGCGAGGCCCCTCCGGACAATGAGCAGTTCTTC.